These 8 T cell receptor beta chains were all obtained from the same sample, sequenced in a study of blood T cells in healthy people across ages (dated by TCRdb to the mid-2010s). The library was obtained by 5' RACE. A second PCR of roughly 7 to 11 cycles was performed with a sample-barcoded 5' primer and a J-beta primer mix. The public reads were reanalyzed by TCRdb: fastp trimming at Q25, MiXCR alignment, in-frame beta chains only. Every CDR3 protein is listed once, alongside the most common genes and DNA of its rows. A total of 1.8 million or so distinct CDR3 sequences appear in this sample, about 39% of them only once. More than 20% of the sample is in the top ten clones. Specimen: blood. These receptors came from a human donor in good health.

In this sample, this clonotype turned up once. The rearrangement joins TRBV5-1 to TRBJ2-7, with D tentatively TRBD1 or TRBD2 (6 bases each). From germline, CDR1 is SGHRS and CDR2 YFSETQ. The CDR3 has 17 residues. The V gene lost 4 bases and the J gene lost 5 bases, with 25 bases spanning the gap. CDR3 bases: TGCGCCAGCAGCCCCCTCCCCTTGGGGGGCCGACGGAACGAGCAGTACTTC. Translating gives CASSPLPLGGRRNEQYF.

This clonotype was seen more than once but under ten times. This chain connects TRBV20-1 to TRBJ2-1, with 10 bases that match TRBD1. Germline-derived CDR1 and CDR2 are DFQATT and SNEGSKA (reference sequence). This CDR3 spans 14 amino acids. V trimming: 6 bases; J trimming: 8 bases; junction bases outside the gene matches: 10. CDR3: CSAAGTGDIHEQFF. In DNA form, the CDR3 reads TGCAGTGCGGCGGGGACAGGGGACATCCATGAGCAGTTCTTC.

V gene TRBV5-1 combines with J gene TRBJ2-1; 7 nucleotides agree with TRBD1. The CDR3 is made up of 13 amino acids. Germline V CDR1 and CDR2: SGHRS, YFSETQ. Trimming took 6 bases from V and 4 from J; bases not matched to a gene: 4. The CDR3 region has the DNA TGCGCCAGCACCTGGGACAGATACAATGAGCAGTTCTTC. It specifies CASTWDRYNEQFF. Using reference TRBV5-1 and TRBJ2-1 for the parts outside the CDR3, the full variable domain is KAGVTQTPRYLIKTRGQQVTLSCSPISGHRSVSWYQQTPGQGLQFLFEYFSETQRNKGNFPGRFSGRQFSNSRSEMNVSTLELGDSALYLCASTWDRYNEQFFGPGTRLTVL.

This clonotype turned up a few times. The chain combines TRBV6-9 with TRBJ1-5; D unclear. This CDR3 region has 13 residues. From germline, CDR1 is MNHGY and CDR2 SVAAGI. The CDR3 sequence is CVRAPPSNQPQHF. DNA of the CDR3: TGTGTTCGGGCGCCGCCAAGCAATCAGCCCCAGCATTTT.

This rearrangement joins TRBV12-5 to TRBJ2-5; 7 bases fit TRBD1. V lost 7 bases to trimming and J lost 1 base; unmatched junction nucleotides: 12. This CDR3 is 16 amino acids long. Germline CDR1 is LGHNT and CDR2 is FRNRAP. This CDR3 reads CASAIQSTGSQETQYF. The CDR3 nucleotides read TGTGCTAGTGCCATCCAATCGACAGGGAGCCAAGAGACCCAGTACTTC.

This clonotype was detected once. The genes are TRBV28 and TRBJ2-4; TRBD1 matches at 9 bases. After removal of 5 bases from V and 1 base from J, the junction contained 6 bases not matched to a gene. CDR3 length: 16 residues. From germline, CDR1 is MDHEN and CDR2 SYDVKM. CDR3 sequence (DNA): TGTGCCAGCAGTATAACAGGGGGCGCGGCCAAAAACATTCAGTACTTC. Translating it yields CASSITGGAAKNIQYF. Variable domain in full (rest from reference TRBV28 and TRBJ2-4): DVKVTQSSRYLVKRTGEKVFLECVQDMDHENMFWYRQDPGLGLRLIYFSYDVKMKEKGDIPEGYSVSREKKERFSLILESASTNQTSMYLCASSITGGAAKNIQYFGAGTRLSVL.

The chain uses TRBV7-3 and TRBJ2-5, with 8 positions matching TRBD1. V shed 6 bases, J shed 4 bases, and the junction held 10 bases outside the gene matches. The length of the CDR3 is 15 residues. Germline CDR1 and CDR2: SGHTA and FQGTGA. The CDR3 DNA sequence: TGTGCCAGCAGTCCGAAGCCGACAGGGGCAGAGACCCAGTACTTC. Its protein product is CASSPKPTGAETQYF.

This clonotype was counted at least ten times. The rearrangement joins TRBV7-2 to TRBJ2-7; perhaps TRBD2 as D (5 bases). There are 13 residues in the CDR3. The V and J ends lost 2 bases and 4 bases respectively, with 9 bases between them. The germline gives CDR1 SGHTA, CDR2 FQGNSA. This CDR3 is CASSLRGNYEQYF. CDR3 in DNA: TGTGCCAGCAGCTTACGAGGGAATTACGAGCAGTACTTC.